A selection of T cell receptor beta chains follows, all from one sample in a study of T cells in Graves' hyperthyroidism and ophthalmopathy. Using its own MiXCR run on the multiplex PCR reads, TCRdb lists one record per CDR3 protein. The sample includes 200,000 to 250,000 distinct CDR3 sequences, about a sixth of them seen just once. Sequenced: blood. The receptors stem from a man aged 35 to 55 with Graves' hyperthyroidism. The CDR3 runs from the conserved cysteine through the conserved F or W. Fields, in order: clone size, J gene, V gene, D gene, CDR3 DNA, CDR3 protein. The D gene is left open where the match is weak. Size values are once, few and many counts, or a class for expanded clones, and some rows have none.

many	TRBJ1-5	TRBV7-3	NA	TGTGCCAGCAGCTTGGGGCCGCAGAAGGTGTATAGCAATCAGCCCCAGCATTTT	CASSLGPQKVYSNQPQHF
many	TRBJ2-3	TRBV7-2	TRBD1	TGTGCCAGCAGCCGGGACAGGACGACAGATACGCAGTATTTT	CASSRDRTTDTQYF
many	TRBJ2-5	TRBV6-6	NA	TGTGCCAGCAGTTACTCGAGTAGCCAACAAGAGACCCAGTACTTC	CASSYSSSQQETQYF
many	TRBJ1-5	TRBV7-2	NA	TGTGCCAGCAGCTTAGTAGGTAGTAGCAATCAGCCCCAGCATTTT	CASSLVGSSNQPQHF
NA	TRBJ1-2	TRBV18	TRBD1	TGTGCCAGCTCACCGTCCCGGGACAGGGATTACTATGGCTACACCTTC	CASSPSRDRDYYGYTF
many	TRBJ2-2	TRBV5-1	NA	TGCGCCAGCAGCTACCGGGGGAACACCGGGGAGCTGTTTTTT	CASSYRGNTGELFF
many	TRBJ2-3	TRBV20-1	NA	TGCAGTGCACAAACTTCTCAAGATACGCAGTATTTT	CSAQTSQDTQYF
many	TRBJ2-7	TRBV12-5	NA	TGTGCTAGTGGTTTGCTCTCAAAAACGGGACGGACTTACGAGCAGTACTTC	CASGLLSKTGRTYEQYF
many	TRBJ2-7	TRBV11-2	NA	TGTGCCAGCAGATCATCAAGGGGGGCCTACGAGCAGTACTTC	CASRSSRGAYEQYF
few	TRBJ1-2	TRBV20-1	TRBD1	TGCAGTGCTAGGGGCAGAGCTCCGGGACAGACTGTCTATGGCTACACCTTC	CSARGRAPGQTVYGYTF
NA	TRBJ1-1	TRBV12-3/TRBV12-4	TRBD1	TGTGCCAGCAGGCCCCGGGACAGGGGCATGAACACTGAAGCTTTCTTT	CASRPRDRGMNTEAFF
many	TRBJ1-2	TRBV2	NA	TGTGCCAGCAGTGAAGAGTCAGGGCGTGCTGGCTACACCTTC	CASSEESGRAGYTF
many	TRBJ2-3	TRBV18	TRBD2	TGTGCCAGCTCACAGTCGGGGGGACTAGGAGATACGCAGTATTTT	CASSQSGGLGDTQYF
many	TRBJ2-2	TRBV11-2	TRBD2	TGTGCCAGCAGCTTAAGTAGCGGGGGGAACACCGGGGAGCTGTTTTTT	CASSLSSGGNTGELFF
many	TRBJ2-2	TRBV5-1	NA	TGCGCCAGCACCCCAAATGTGAACACCGGGGAGCTGTTTTTT	CASTPNVNTGELFF
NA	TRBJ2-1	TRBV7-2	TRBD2	TGTGCCAGCAGCTTAGAGGCTAGCGGGATATACAATGAGCAGTTCTTC	CASSLEASGIYNEQFF
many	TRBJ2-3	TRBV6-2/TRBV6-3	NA	TGTGCCAGCAGTCAAACAGGGAGGCCAGATACGCAGTATTTT	CASSQTGRPDTQYF
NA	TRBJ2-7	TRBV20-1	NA	TGCAGTGCTATGAAGGGGGAGGGCCCTTCCTACGAGCAGTACTTC	CSAMKGEGPSYEQYF
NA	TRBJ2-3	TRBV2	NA	TGTGCCAGCATCCCAAAGGGTGTTTCAGATACGCAGTATTTT	CASIPKGVSDTQYF
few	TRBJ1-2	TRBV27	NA	TGTGCCAGCAGTTTGGTCAGGGGCTATGGCTACACCTTC	CASSLVRGYGYTF
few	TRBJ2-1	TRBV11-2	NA	TGTGCCAGCTTTCGGGTCGGGGAGCTACCCTACAATGAGCAGTTCTTC	CASFRVGELPYNEQFF
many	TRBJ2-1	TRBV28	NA	TGTGCCAGCAGGCATTTCGGTAGGGCCCGACTACTAGAGCAGTTCTTC	CASRHFGRARLLEQFF
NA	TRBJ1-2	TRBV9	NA	TGTGCCAGCAGCGTATACAGCCAAGGGGACTATGGCTACACCTTC	CASSVYSQGDYGYTF
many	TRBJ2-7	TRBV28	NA	TGTGCCAGCAGTTTACTAAACGAGCAGTACTTC	CASSLLNEQYF